This T cell receptor (beta chain) was sequenced for a study of T cells in Graves' hyperthyroidism and ophthalmopathy. General study findings and limits: Ophthalmopathy was model-predicted a median around seven months pre-onset.

Researchers barred patients who had uncontrolled infection, other autoimmune disease, pregnancy or lactation. Many counts were recorded for this clonotype. Its antigen is undetermined. What was amplified from RNA transcripts were TCR beta CDR3 regions. First-round RT-PCR of the TCR CDR3 relied on the HTBI primer set. TCRdb re-called the multiplex PCR reads through MiXCR, storing one row per CDR3 protein. This sample has around 690,000 distinct CDR3 sequences, with approximately 15% found just once. The sequencing sample was made of blood. The clonotype originates from a man aged 45 to 65 with Graves' hyperthyroidism.

The CDR3 region has the DNA TGTGCCAGCAGTCGACCCCAGGGGGCCTCGAACACTGAAGCTTTCTTT. Amino acids: CASSRPQGASNTEAFF. This chain connects TRBV28 to TRBJ1-1; TRBD1 aligns across 8 bases. The CDR3 length is 16 residues. V was clipped by 5 bases and J by 1 base; unmatched bases: 9. Germline V gene lookup returns CDR1 MDHEN and CDR2 SYDVKM.